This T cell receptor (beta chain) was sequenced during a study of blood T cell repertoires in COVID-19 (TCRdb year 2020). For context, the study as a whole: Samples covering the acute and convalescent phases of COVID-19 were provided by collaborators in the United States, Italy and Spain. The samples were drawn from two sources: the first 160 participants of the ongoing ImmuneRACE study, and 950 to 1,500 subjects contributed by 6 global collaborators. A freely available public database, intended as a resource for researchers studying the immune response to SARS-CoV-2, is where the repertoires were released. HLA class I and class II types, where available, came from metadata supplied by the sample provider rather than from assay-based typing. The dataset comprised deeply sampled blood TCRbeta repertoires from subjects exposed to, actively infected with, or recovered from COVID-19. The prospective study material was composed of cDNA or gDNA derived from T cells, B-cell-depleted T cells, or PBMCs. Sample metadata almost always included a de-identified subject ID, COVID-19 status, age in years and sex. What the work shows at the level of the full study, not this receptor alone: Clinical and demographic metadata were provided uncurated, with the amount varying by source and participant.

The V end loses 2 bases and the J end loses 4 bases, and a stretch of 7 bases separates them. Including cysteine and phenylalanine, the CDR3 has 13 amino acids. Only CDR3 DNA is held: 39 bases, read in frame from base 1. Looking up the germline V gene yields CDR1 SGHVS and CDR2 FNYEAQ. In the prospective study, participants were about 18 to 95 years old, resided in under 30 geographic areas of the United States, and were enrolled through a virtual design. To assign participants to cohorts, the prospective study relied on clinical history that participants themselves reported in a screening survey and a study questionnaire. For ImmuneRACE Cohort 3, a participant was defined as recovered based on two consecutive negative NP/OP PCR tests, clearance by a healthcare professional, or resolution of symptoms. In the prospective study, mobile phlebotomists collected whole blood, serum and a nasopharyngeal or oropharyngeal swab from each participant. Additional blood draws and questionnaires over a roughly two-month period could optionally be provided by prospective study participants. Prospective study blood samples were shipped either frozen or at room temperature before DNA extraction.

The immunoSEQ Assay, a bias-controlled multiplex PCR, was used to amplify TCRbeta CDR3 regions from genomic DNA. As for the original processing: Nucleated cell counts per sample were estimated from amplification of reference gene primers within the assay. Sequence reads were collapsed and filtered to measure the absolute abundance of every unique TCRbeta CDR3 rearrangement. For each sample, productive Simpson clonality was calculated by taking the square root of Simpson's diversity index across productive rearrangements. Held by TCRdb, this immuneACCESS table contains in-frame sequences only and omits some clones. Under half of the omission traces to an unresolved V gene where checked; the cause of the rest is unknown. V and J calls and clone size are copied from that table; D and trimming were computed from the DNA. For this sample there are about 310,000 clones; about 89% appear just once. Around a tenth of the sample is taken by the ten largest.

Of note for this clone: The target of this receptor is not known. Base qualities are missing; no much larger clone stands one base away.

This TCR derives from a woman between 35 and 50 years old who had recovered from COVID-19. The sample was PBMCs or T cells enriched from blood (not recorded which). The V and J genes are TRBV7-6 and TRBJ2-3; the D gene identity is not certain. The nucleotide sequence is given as TGTGCCAGCAGCTTAAGACTTTCAGATACGCAGTATTTT. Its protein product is CASSLRLSDTQYF. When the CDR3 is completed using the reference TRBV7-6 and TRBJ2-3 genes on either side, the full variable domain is GAGVSQSPRYKVTKRGQDVALRCDPISGHVSLYWYRQALGQGPEFLTYFNYEAQQDKSGLPNDRFSAERPEGSISTLTIQRTEQRDSAMYRCASSLRLSDTQYFGPGTRLTVL.